This TCR beta chain originates from a study of shared clonotypes between healthy human individuals. On the study more broadly: Each donor contributed plates that comprised three CD4 naive, three CD4 memory, two CD8 naive and one CD8 memory.

With respect to this clone: Its antigen remains unidentified. Other DNA sequences from this sample encode an identical CDR3 as well.

Germline lookup yields CDR1 SGHRS and CDR2 YFSETQ. V shed 0 bases and J shed 0 bases, with 9 bases lying between them. CDR3 length equals 15 residues. Only in-frame clones appear in the TCRdb table, and some are missing; sequencing was by immunoSEQ multiplex PCR. Seen here are approximately 2.4 million clones, approximately 96% observed once, and the top ten hold around 0.13%. Study observations and caveats: At large depth, rarefaction still showed sorted-subset sequencing to be incomplete.

The sequence derives from a man aged 18 to 29 in good health. The sequencing sample was made of naive CD4+ T cells sorted from blood. Described subset: CD45RA+ positively selected. The chain links TRBV5-1 to TRBJ1-2; D not certain. DNA for the CDR3: TGCGCCAGCAGCTTGGCCAGTCAGTCTAACTATGGCTACACCTTC. Translated, it gives CASSLASQSNYGYTF. Together with reference TRBV5-1 and TRBJ1-2, the CDR3 gives the full variable domain: KAGVTQTPRYLIKTRGQQVTLSCSPISGHRSVSWYQQTPGQGLQFLFEYFSETQRNKGNFPGRFSGRQFSNSRSEMNVSTLELGDSALYLCASSLASQSNYGYTFGSGTRLTVV.